Sequencing of this TCR beta chain was carried out in a study of cytomegalovirus exposure and HLA in healthy donors. Concerning this clone: As yet, its antigen is unknown.

Regarding the study as a whole: A later analysis associated around 17,000 TCR beta sequences with HLA alleles at a 0.05 false discovery rate.

The study ran its PCR with 60 Vbeta and 13 Jbeta primers. The data were produced by immunoSEQ multiplex PCR, yet TCRdb's version contains in-frame clones alone and is incomplete. The top ten hold approximately 3% of the sample, which has around 150,000 clones, around 75% seen once. Trimming cost V 9 bases and J 4 bases, with 19 bases left between them. The length of the CDR3 is 15 residues. From germline, CDR1 is MRHNA and CDR2 SNTAGT. The genes are TRBV6-4 and TRBJ1-3; possible D gene TRBD1, 6 bases. The specimen sequenced was PBMCs. The source of this sequence is a male donor in good health and CMV-seronegative. The CDR3 loop is CARPYLTGFGNTIYF. The CDR3 DNA reads TGTGCCAGACCGTATCTTACAGGGTTCGGAAACACCATATATTTT.